The 14 T cell receptor beta chains given below trace back to one sample, sequenced in a study of technical replicates of blood from four donors. Method: immunoSEQ multiplex PCR; TCRdb's copy keeps in-frame clones and lacks some. The table lists about 75,000 clones, about 97% of them singletons, with less than 0.2% in the top ten. The specimen sequenced was T cells isolated from PBMCs. The receptors come from a human donor in good health.

The chain employs TRBV2 and TRBJ2-1; 8 nucleotides match TRBD2. Losses at the gene ends were 11 bases for V and 6 bases for J; bases not matched to a gene: 15. The germline V gene has CDR1 SNHLY and CDR2 FYNNEI. This CDR3 has 15 amino acids. The CDR3 DNA sequence: TGTGCCGTTACACCGGGACTAGGGGCAGGCAATGAGCAGTTCTTC. This encodes CAVTPGLGAGNEQFF.

The chain employs TRBV14 and TRBJ2-7, with 11 bases that match TRBD2. Germline loops: CDR1 SGHDN, CDR2 FVKESK. This CDR3 comprises 15 residues. The ends lost 4 bases at V and 2 bases at J; junction bases unmatched: 4. CDR3 sequence reads: CASSPRLAGTYEQYF. The CDR3 region has the DNA TGTGCCAGCAGCCCCCGACTAGCGGGGACCTACGAGCAGTACTTC.

The chain's CDR3 is CASSEKGREIYNEQFF. The CDR3 DNA reads TGTGCCAGCAGTGAAAAGGGACGGGAGATCTACAATGAGCAGTTCTTC. The chain is built from TRBV2 and TRBJ2-1; perhaps TRBD2 as D (6 bases). CDR3 size: 16 residues. CDR1 is SNHLY and CDR2 is FYNNEI in the germline V gene. Trimming pared 2 bases from V and 3 bases from J, leaving 14 bases between.

This clone was seen only once. The chain is built from TRBV27 and TRBJ1-1, with 9 bases that match TRBD1. After removal of 3 bases from V and 4 bases from J, the junction contained 3 bases not matched to a gene. Germline V gene lookup returns CDR1 MNHEY and CDR2 SMNVEV (reference sequence). The CDR3 extends over 14 amino acids. The CDR3 nucleotides are TGTGCCAGCAGTTTGGGGGACAGGGTCACTGAAGCTTTCTTT. Its protein is CASSLGDRVTEAFF.

The chain has TRBV6-4 and TRBJ2-2; 8 bases align to TRBD1. The CDR3 spans 14 residues. The germline V gene has CDR1 MRHNA and CDR2 SNTAGT. V trimming: 8 bases; J trimming: 3 bases; junction bases outside the gene matches: 5. The CDR3 region is CASRPTGDTGELFF. CDR3 in DNA: TGTGCCAGCCGACCGACAGGGGACACCGGGGAGCTGTTTTTT.

For the CDR3, the DNA is TGTGCCAGCAGTTTAAGGGATCTCGGGGGGCGCCCGGCCTCTGGGGCCAACGTCCTGACTTTC. Translation gives CASSLRDLGGRPASGANVLTF. The chain links TRBV27 to TRBJ2-6; weak D call: TRBD2 (7 bases). Germline V CDR1 and CDR2: MNHEY, SMNVEV (reference sequence). The length of the CDR3 is 21 residues. V was cut by 2 bases and J by 0 bases, with 23 bases left in between. The full variable domain, its missing parts supplied by reference TRBV27 and TRBJ2-6, is EAQVTQNPRYLITVTGKKLTVTCSQNMNHEYMSWYRQDPGLGLRQIYYSMNVEVTDKGDVPEGYKVSRKEKRNFPLILESPSPNQTSLYFCASSLRDLGGRPASGANVLTFGAGSRLTVL.

V and J are TRBV28 and TRBJ1-2; tentatively, D is TRBD1 (6 bases). The CDR3 loop spans 14 amino acids. CDR1 is MDHEN, CDR2 SYDVKM, per germline. Trimming took off 6 bases at V and 3 bases at J, with 14 bases between the two ends. As DNA, the CDR3 is TGTGCCAGCAGCCCATGGGGGGGCTACTATGGCTACACCTTC. It codes for CASSPWGGYYGYTF.

The rearrangement links TRBV4-1 to TRBJ2-4; D ambiguous. Germline CDR1 and CDR2: MGHRA and YSYEKL. V was clipped by 1 base and J by 9 bases, with 4 bases between them. The CDR3 extends over 11 amino acids. The CDR3: CASSQGGIQYF. CDR3 nucleotide sequence: TGCGCCAGCAGCCAAGGAGGCATTCAGTACTTC.

The chain joins TRBV19 to TRBJ1-4, with D perhaps TRBD1 (6 bases). Trimming stripped 5 bases from V and 8 bases from J, with 21 bases between. Germline V gives CDR1 LNHDA, CDR2 SQIVND (reference sequence). The CDR3 is 16 amino acids. CDR3 amino acids: CASSASSRGLDEKLFF. The CDR3 region has the DNA TGTGCCAGTAGTGCCAGTTCCAGGGGCCTTGACGAAAAACTGTTTTTT.

The chain joins TRBV18 to TRBJ2-5, with D unresolved. The V gene lost 6 bases and the J gene lost 2 bases, with 22 bases spanning the gap. Per germline, CDR1 KGHSH and CDR2 LQKENI. This CDR3 is 17 amino acids long. The CDR3 DNA reads TGTGCCAGCTCCCCTCAAAAGACGCCACTCGGGCAAGAGACCCAGTACTTC. Its protein product is CASSPQKTPLGQETQYF. Drawing the rest from reference TRBV18 and TRBJ2-5, the complete variable domain is NAGVMQNPRHLVRRRGQEARLRCSPMKGHSHVYWYRQLPEEGLKFMVYLQKENIIDESGMPKERFSAEFPKEGPSILRIQQVVRGDSAAYFCASSPQKTPLGQETQYFGPGTRLLVL.

The CDR3 reads CASSFSGRAHEQYF. In DNA, the CDR3 is TGCGCCAGCAGCTTTAGCGGGAGGGCCCACGAGCAGTACTTC. The chain has TRBV5-1 and TRBJ2-7; TRBD2 matches 11 bases. With 2 bases clipped from V and 5 bases from J, the junction kept 3 bases outside the gene matches. The CDR3 consists of 14 residues. Germline assignment: CDR1 SGHRS and CDR2 YFSETQ.

This rearrangement joins TRBV28 to TRBJ2-6; 9 nucleotides match TRBD1. CDR3 length: 18 residues. Looked up from germline, CDR1 is MDHEN and CDR2 is SYDVKM. J was trimmed by 0 bases and V by 3 bases; bases with no gene match: 6. CDR3 region: CASSFGTGLGSGANVLTF. The CDR3 DNA sequence: TGTGCCAGCAGTTTTGGGACAGGGTTAGGCTCTGGGGCCAACGTCCTGACTTTC.

The chain combines TRBV6-1 with TRBJ1-6, with a weak D call TRBD1 (6 bases). V lost 5 bases to trimming and J lost 7 bases, with 15 bases between them. Per the germline V gene, CDR1 is MNHNS and CDR2 is SASEGT. There are 15 residues in the CDR3. CDR3 in amino acids: CASSTYREGNSPLHF. DNA for the CDR3: TGTGCCAGCAGTACGTACAGGGAGGGGAATTCACCCCTCCACTTT.

The V call is TRBV7-9, the J call TRBJ1-2; no reliable D call. The germline CDR1 and CDR2 sequences are SEHNR and FQNEAQ (reference sequence). V lost 2 bases, J lost 5 bases, and 18 bases lay in between. This CDR3 has 16 amino acids. CDR3 residues: CASSLSESRRPYGYTF. CDR3 in DNA: TGTGCCAGCAGCTTATCCGAGTCCCGGAGGCCTTATGGCTACACCTTC.